A single sample is the source of the 7 T cell receptor beta chains below, sequenced in a study of CD8 T cells in ankylosing spondylitis. Antigen specificity for these receptors is unknown. TCRdb passed the 5' RACE reads through MiXCR, listing each CDR3 protein once. The sample carries around 490,000 distinct CDR3 sequences, approximately 5.3% recorded once. The study, taken as a whole, reports: A TCR beta motif of roughly eight highly homologous variants appeared characteristic of ankylosing spondylitis blood.

The sequenced sample was blood, either unsorted or a sorted T cell fraction (not recorded which). These receptors all stem from a male donor with ankylosing spondylitis.

The sample holds many counts of this clonotype. The V call is TRBV20-1, the J call TRBJ1-5, with TRBD1 matching 8 bases. V dropped 4 bases and J dropped 4; count of bases not matched to a gene: 3. The CDR3 is made up of 13 amino acids. CDR1 DFQATT and CDR2 SNEGSKA come from the germline V gene (reference sequence). The CDR3 nucleotides are TGCAGTGCTACGGACAGGGTGAATCAGCCCCAGCATTTT. Its translation is CSATDRVNQPQHF.

The table lists this clonotype with many counts. The V call is TRBV7-2, the J call TRBJ2-7, with D unclear. The germline V gene has CDR1 SGHTA and CDR2 FQGNSA. The ends were cut back, 5 bases at V and 6 bases at J, with 14 bases in the middle. This CDR3 has 13 residues. Here the CDR3 DNA reads TGTGCCAGCAGCATAGTCGGGTGGGGCGAGCAGTACTTC. Translated: CASSIVGWGEQYF.

This clonotype was found many times. The V call is TRBV7-2, the J call TRBJ1-2, with D hard to call. Germline V gives CDR1 SGHTA, CDR2 FQGNSA. CDR3 length equals 14 residues. Trimming took 0 bases from V and 4 from J, leaving 9 bases between them. The CDR3: CASSLAIPSYGYTF. CDR3 in DNA: TGTGCCAGCAGCTTAGCGATACCTAGCTATGGCTACACCTTC.

This clonotype appeared a few times. The chain has TRBV20-1 and TRBJ2-1, with 14 bases aligning to TRBD2. CDR3 length: 18 residues. The ends lost 6 bases at V and 7 bases at J; junction bases unmatched: 17. Germline-derived CDR1 and CDR2 are DFQATT and SNEGSKA (reference sequence). The CDR3 region is CSASGTSGRETYMNEQFF. CDR3 coding DNA: TGCAGTGCCAGCGGGACTAGCGGGAGAGAAACATACATGAATGAGCAGTTCTTC.

This clonotype was picked up many times. The V and J genes are TRBV27 and TRBJ2-3; possibly TRBD2 for D (5 bases). The ends were cut back, 5 bases at V and 8 bases at J, with 14 bases in the middle. Germline V CDR1 and CDR2: MNHEY, SMNVEV (reference sequence). CDR3 length: 13 residues. The CDR3 reads CASSLRPGSTQYF. CDR3 nucleotides: TGTGCCAGCAGTCTTCGACCGGGGAGTACGCAGTATTTT.

This clonotype was counted at least ten times. The chain links TRBV25-1 to TRBJ1-6; TRBD1 is a possible D gene (5 bases). Trimming removed 4 bases from V and 11 bases from J, with 18 bases in between. CDR1 and CDR2 from the germline V gene are MGHDK and SYGVNS. The CDR3 is 15 residues long. CDR3 in DNA: TGTGCCAGCAGTGTCACCGGGACTCTATTCGCACCCCTCCACTTT. Translating gives CASSVTGTLFAPLHF.

This clonotype was detected many times. This chain joins TRBV27 and TRBJ2-2; 7 bases are a match to TRBD1. Trimming took 4 bases from V and 6 from J; bases not matched to a gene: 2. CDR3 length: 13 amino acids. Germline values: CDR1 MNHEY, CDR2 SMNVEV (reference sequence). In nucleotides, the CDR3 is TGTGCCAGCAGTTCACAGGGGTCCGGGGAGCTGTTTTTT. Its translation is CASSSQGSGELFF.